These 5 T cell receptor beta chains were sequenced from one sample in a study of CD8 T cells in ankylosing spondylitis. TCRdb independently ran MiXCR on the 5' RACE reads; one entry per CDR3 protein. The table records approximately 350,000 distinct CDR3 sequences, approximately 14% of them present only once. Material: blood, either unsorted or a sorted T cell fraction (not recorded which). These receptors came from a male donor with ankylosing spondylitis or in good health (not recorded which).

The chain is built from TRBV29-1 and TRBJ2-1, with TRBD2 matching over 9 bases. The germline V gene encodes CDR1 SQVTM and CDR2 ANQGSEA. This CDR3 is 14 amino acids long. J was trimmed by 6 bases and V by 4 bases; bases with no gene match: 7. The CDR3 region is CSVGRSGGSNEQFF. The CDR3 bases are TGCAGCGTTGGCCGGAGCGGGGGGTCCAATGAGCAGTTCTTC.

This clonotype was observed a few times. The V call is TRBV29-1, the J call TRBJ2-2, with TRBD1 matching over 9 bases. The germline CDR1 and CDR2 sequences are SQVTM and ANQGSEA. Trimming took 7 bases from V and 5 from J; bases not matched to a gene: 8. CDR3 size: 14 residues. CDR3 in amino acids: CSGWTGAGTGELFF. DNA for the CDR3: TGCAGCGGATGGACAGGGGCGGGGACCGGGGAGCTGTTTTTT.

The chain joins TRBV20-1 to TRBJ2-7, with D possibly called TRBD1 or TRBD2 (5 bases each). Germline CDR1 reads DFQATT; CDR2 reads SNEGSKA (reference sequence). The CDR3 has 12 residues. The V gene lost 0 bases and the J gene lost 4 bases, with 7 bases spanning the gap. The CDR3 DNA reads TGCAGTGCTAGAGAGGGACCATACGAGCAGTACTTC. Translated: CSAREGPYEQYF.

The genes are TRBV6-5 and TRBJ2-5; 10 bases map to TRBD1. The CDR3 loop spans 16 amino acids. Trimming removed 4 bases from V and 6 bases from J; junction bases left unmatched: 11. Germline V gives CDR1 MNHEY, CDR2 SVGAGI. CDR3: CASSFSGTGVIKTQYF. The CDR3 coding sequence is TGTGCCAGCAGTTTTTCCGGGACAGGGGTGATAAAGACCCAGTACTTC.

This chain uses TRBV12-3 or TRBV12-4 with TRBJ2-5; D possibly corresponds to TRBD2 (6 bases). Trimming removed 4 bases from V and 1 base from J, with 19 bases in between. The CDR3 covers 17 residues. DNA of the CDR3: TGTGCCAGCAGTTATGGGGGGTCCCAGGGAGGCCAAGAGACCCAGTACTTC. This gives the protein CASSYGGSQGGQETQYF.